This T cell receptor (beta chain) appears in the sequencing data of a study of cytomegalovirus exposure and HLA in healthy donors. Study summary: Caucasian-associated ancestry cluster membership applied to just over 80% of a few hundred genotyped donors. Study observations and caveats: One cluster of highly shared sequence variants probably arose as a sequencing artifact. Later work found that TCR association rates differed between HLA loci; DRB1 had the most and HLA-C the fewest.

PCR amplification relied on 60 Vbeta primers (plus 13 Jbeta primers). The data were produced by immunoSEQ multiplex PCR, yet TCRdb's version contains in-frame clones alone and is incomplete. The repertoire consists of 150,000 to 200,000 clones, with almost 85% occurring once and the leading ten covering about 4.9%. The CDR3 has 14 amino acids. Germline-derived CDR1 and CDR2 are MNHEY and SVGAGI. Each donor's status was that of a healthy bone marrow donor. For this clone: What it binds is not known. At one of its ends the junction is not consistent with the germline gene, which may arise from a read error. Distinct nucleotide sequences in the sample also encode this CDR3.

J is TRBJ1-5 and V is TRBV6-5; 9 nucleotides agree with TRBD1. This TCR was recovered from a girl between 10 and 17 years old in good health and CMV-seropositive. Source material: PBMCs. CDR3 DNA sequence: TGCGCCAGCAGCCGGGACAGGGGCAATCAGCCCCAGCATTTT. It translates to CASSRDRGNQPQHF.